This T cell receptor (beta chain) was obtained from a study of Ad26.COV2.S vaccination and SARS-CoV-2 variants. Study in general: The donor belonged to the COV1001 Ad26.COV2.S trial arm.

The treatment was: approximately 18 received Ad26.COV2.S at low or high dose, single or two shots; 5 received placebo; per-sample allocation not given. Collection of the samples took place on day 63 after the first injection of vaccine or placebo. Germline CDR1 KGHSH, CDR2 LQKENI. CDR3 length: 15 amino acids. Trimming left V 0 bases short and J 5 bases short, with 13 bases between. Some clones are missing from TCRdb's copy, which holds only in-frame ones; the method was immunoSEQ multiplex PCR. This table has about 410,000 clones, about 92% appearing once. For this clone: As yet, its antigen is unknown.

Study-wide results and limits: After vaccination, substantial breadth of spike-specific CD8+ and CD4+ responses was reported. Across vaccine and placebo recipients, the breadth of non-spike TCRs was similar.

Sequencing used peripheral blood, obtained in a trial of Ad26.COV2.S vaccine versus placebo. This clonotype originated in a person aged 18-65 years who received the Ad26.COV2.S COVID-19 vaccine or a placebo. The chain uses TRBV18 and TRBJ2-5; D is ambiguous. CDR3 residues: CASSPPNKDRETQYF. The DNA of the CDR3 is TGTGCCAGCTCACCACCTAATAAGGATAGGGAGACCCAGTACTTC.